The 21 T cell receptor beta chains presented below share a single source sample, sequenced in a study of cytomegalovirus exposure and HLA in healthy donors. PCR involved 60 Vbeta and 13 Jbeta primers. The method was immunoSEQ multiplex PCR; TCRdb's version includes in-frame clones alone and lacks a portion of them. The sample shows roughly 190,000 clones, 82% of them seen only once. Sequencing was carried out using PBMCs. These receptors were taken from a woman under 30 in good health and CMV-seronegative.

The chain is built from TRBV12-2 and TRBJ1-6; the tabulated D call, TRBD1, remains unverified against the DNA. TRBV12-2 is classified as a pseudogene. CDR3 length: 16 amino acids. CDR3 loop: CASRRETGEGNSPLHF. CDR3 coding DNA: TGTGCAAGTCGCCGCGAGACAGGGGAAGGGAATTCACCCCTCCACTTT.

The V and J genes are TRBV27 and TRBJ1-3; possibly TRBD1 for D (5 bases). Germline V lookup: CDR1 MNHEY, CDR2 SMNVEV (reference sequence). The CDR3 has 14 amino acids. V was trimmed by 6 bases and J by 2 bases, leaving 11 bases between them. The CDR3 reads CASRSGSAGNTIYF. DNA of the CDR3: TGTGCCAGCAGGTCAGGGTCGGCTGGAAACACCATATATTTT.

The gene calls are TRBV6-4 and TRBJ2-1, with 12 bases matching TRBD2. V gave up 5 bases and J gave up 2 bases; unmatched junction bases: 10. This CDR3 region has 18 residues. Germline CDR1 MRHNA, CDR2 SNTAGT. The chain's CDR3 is CASSIRRTSGTPYNEQFF. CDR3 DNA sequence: TGTGCCAGCAGTATCCGACGGACTAGCGGGACTCCCTACAATGAGCAGTTCTTC.

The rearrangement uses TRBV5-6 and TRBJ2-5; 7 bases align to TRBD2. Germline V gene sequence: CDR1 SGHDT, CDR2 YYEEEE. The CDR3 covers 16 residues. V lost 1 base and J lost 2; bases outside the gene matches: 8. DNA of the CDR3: TGTGCCAGCAGCTTGTTGGGGGAGGGAGGTCAAGAGACCCAGTACTTC. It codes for CASSLLGEGGQETQYF.

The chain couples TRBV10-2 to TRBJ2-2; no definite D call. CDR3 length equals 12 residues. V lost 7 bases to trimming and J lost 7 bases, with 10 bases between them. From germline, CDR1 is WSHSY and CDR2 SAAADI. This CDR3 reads CASNPAVGELFF. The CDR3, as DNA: TGCGCCAGCAATCCCGCAGTCGGGGAGCTGTTTTTT.

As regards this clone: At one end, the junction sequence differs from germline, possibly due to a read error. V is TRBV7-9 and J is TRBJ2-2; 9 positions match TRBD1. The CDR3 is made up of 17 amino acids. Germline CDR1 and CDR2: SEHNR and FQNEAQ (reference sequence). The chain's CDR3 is CSSSSPVGQGETGELFF. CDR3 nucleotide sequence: TGTTCCAGCAGCTCCCCCGTGGGACAGGGTGAAACCGGGGAGCTGTTTTTT.

CDR3 sequence: CASSPPGLFSYEQYF. The CDR3 DNA reads as TGTGCCAGCAGCCCCCCGGGACTCTTCTCCTACGAGCAGTACTTC. The V and J genes are TRBV11-1 and TRBJ2-7, with a possible D match to TRBD2 (6 bases). This CDR3 is built from 15 residues. Trimming left V 5 bases short and J 0 bases short, with 14 bases between. In germline, CDR1 is SGHAT, CDR2 FQDESV (reference sequence).

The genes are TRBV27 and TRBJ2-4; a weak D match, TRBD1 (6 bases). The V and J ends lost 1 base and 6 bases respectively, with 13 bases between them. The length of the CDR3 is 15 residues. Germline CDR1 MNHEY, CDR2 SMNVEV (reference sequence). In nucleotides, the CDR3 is TGTGCCAGCAGTTTATGGGGTGGGGGCGCAAACATTCAGTACTTC. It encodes CASSLWGGGANIQYF.

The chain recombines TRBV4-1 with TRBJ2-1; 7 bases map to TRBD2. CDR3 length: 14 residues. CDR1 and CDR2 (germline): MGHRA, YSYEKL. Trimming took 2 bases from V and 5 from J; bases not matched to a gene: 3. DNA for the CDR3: TGCGCCAGCAGCCAACCTCTAGCGGACAATGAGCAGTTCTTC. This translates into CASSQPLADNEQFF.

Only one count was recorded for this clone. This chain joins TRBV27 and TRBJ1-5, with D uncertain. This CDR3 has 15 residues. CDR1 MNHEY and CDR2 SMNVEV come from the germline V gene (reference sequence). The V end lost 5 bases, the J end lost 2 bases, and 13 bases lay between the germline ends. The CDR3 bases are TGTGCCAGCAGTGCTGAATGGAGAGGCAATCAGCCCCAGCATTTT. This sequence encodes CASSAEWRGNQPQHF.

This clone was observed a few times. CDR3 residues: CASSLSPFKLAAGELFF. CDR3 coding DNA: TGTGCCAGCAGTTTATCCCCATTCAAACTAGCAGCCGGGGAGCTGTTTTTT. The chain carries TRBV27 and TRBJ2-2, with D possibly being TRBD2 (6 bases). The germline V gene has CDR1 MNHEY and CDR2 SMNVEV (reference sequence). This CDR3 has 17 amino acids. V lost 0 bases, J lost 6 bases, and 17 bases lay in between.

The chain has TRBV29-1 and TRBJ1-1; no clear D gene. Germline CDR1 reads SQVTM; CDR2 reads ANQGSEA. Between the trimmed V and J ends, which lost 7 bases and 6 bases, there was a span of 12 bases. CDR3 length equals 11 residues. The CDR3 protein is CSGIDRAEAFF. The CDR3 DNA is TGCAGCGGGATTGACCGGGCTGAAGCTTTCTTT.

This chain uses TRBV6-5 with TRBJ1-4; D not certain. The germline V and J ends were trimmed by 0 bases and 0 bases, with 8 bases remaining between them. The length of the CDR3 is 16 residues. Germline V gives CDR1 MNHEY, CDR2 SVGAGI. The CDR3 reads CASSYSQATTNEKLFF. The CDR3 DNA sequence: TGTGCCAGCAGTTACTCCCAGGCAACAACTAATGAAAAACTGTTTTTT.

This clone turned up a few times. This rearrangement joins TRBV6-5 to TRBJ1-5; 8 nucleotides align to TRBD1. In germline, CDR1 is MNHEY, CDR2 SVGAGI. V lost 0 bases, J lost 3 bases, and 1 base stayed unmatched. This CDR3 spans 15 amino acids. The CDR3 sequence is CASSYSGQANQPQHF. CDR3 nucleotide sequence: TGTGCCAGCAGTTACTCGGGACAGGCCAATCAGCCCCAGCATTTT.

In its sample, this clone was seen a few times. The CDR3 DNA reads as TGTGCCAGCAGCCCACCTAGAGGGGGCGCCGGCATGAAGTATCAGCCCCAGCATTTT. This gives the protein CASSPPRGGAGMKYQPQHF. The chain couples TRBV11-2 to TRBJ1-5; 7 bases fit TRBD1. The germline V gene encodes CDR1 SGHAT and CDR2 FQNNGV. CDR3 size: 19 residues. V trimming: 5 bases; J trimming: 5 bases; junction bases outside the gene matches: 21.

CDR3 nucleotides: TGTGCCAGCGATAGGAGGGTTCCTCTCTCCTACGAGCAGTACTTC. Translated: CASDRRVPLSYEQYF. This chain links TRBV6-1 with TRBJ2-7; D may be TRBD2 (6 bases). CDR3 length: 15 residues. V lost 8 bases, J lost 0 bases, and 17 bases lay in between. Germline lookup yields CDR1 MNHNS and CDR2 SASEGT.

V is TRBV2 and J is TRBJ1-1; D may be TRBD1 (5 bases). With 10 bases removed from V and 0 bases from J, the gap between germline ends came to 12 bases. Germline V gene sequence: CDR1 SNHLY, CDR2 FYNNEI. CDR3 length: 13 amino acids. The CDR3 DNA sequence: TGTGCCACCGAACAGGACGTGAACACTGAAGCTTTCTTT. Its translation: CATEQDVNTEAFF.

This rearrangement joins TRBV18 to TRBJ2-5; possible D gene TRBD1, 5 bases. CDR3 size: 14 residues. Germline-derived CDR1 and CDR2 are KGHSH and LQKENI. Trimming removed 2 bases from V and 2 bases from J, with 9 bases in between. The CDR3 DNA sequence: TGTGCCAGCTCACCAATGACAGTTCAAGAGACCCAGTACTTC. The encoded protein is CASSPMTVQETQYF.

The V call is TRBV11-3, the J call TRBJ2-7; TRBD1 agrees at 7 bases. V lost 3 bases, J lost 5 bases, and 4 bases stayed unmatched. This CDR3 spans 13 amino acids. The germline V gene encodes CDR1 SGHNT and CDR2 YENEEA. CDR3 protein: CASSFKTGNEQYF. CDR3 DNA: TGTGCCAGCAGCTTTAAGACAGGGAACGAGCAGTACTTC.

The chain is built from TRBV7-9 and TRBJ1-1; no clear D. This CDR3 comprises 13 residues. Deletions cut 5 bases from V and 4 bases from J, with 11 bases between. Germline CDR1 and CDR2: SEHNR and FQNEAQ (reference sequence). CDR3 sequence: CASSNGRATEAFF. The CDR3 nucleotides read TGTGCCAGCAGCAACGGGAGGGCCACTGAAGCTTTCTTT.

The CDR3 loop is CASSKERESRYGYTF. The CDR3 nucleotides read TGTGCCAGCAGCAAAGAGCGGGAATCGAGGTATGGCTACACCTTC. This chain joins TRBV21-1 and TRBJ1-2. TRBV21-1 is noted as a pseudogene. The CDR3 contains 15 residues.